Below, 29 T cell receptor beta chains from the same sample are listed, as sequenced in a study of CD8 T cells in Susac syndrome. An amount of RNA that ranged from roughly 0.5 to 1 ug was reverse transcribed with random hexamers. TCRdb called the immunoSEQ multiplex PCR reads again in MiXCR, with one record for every CDR3 protein. The repertoire includes around 23,000 distinct CDR3 sequences, 80% to 95% of them detected once, and 0.63% sits in the top ten. Sequencing input: CD8+ T cells from PBMCs. The receptors stem from a human donor with Susac syndrome.

CDR3 sequence: CSVASSGELFF. The CDR3, as DNA: TGCAGCGTTGCGTCCTCCGGGGAGCTGTTTTTT. The rearrangement joins TRBV29-1 to TRBJ2-2, with D hard to call. The CDR3 has 11 amino acids. Trimming removed 4 bases at V and 6 bases at J, with 6 bases between. Germline CDR1 and CDR2: SQVTM and ANQGSEA.

The table lists this clonotype with a few counts. This sequence joins TRBV15 and TRBJ2-6; no firm D call. V was cut by 4 bases and J by 1 base, with 14 bases left in between. CDR1 is LNHNV and CDR2 is YYDKDF in the germline V gene (reference sequence). The CDR3 is 17 amino acids. Here the CDR3 reads CATSISDLSSGANVLTF. CDR3 nucleotides: TGTGCCACCAGCATTTCTGACCTCAGTTCTGGGGCCAACGTCCTGACTTTC.

This chain connects TRBV7-2 to TRBJ2-7; D is possibly TRBD2 (5 bases). The CDR3 has 13 residues. From germline, CDR1 is SGHTA and CDR2 FQGNSA. Trimming removed 6 bases at V and 3 bases at J, with 12 bases between. The CDR3 DNA reads TGTGCCAGCAGGTATAGCGACAACTACGAGCAGTACTTC. This gives the protein CASRYSDNYEQYF.

The rearrangement links TRBV6-1 to TRBJ1-6; maybe TRBD1 (5 bases). The germline V gene has CDR1 MNHNS and CDR2 SASEGT. Trimming shortened V by 3 bases and J by 13 bases, and 22 bases separated the two germline ends. The CDR3 covers 16 residues. Here the CDR3 reads CASSEGDLVGTYPLHF. The CDR3 DNA is TGTGCCAGCAGTGAGGGGGATCTAGTGGGGACGTATCCCCTCCACTTT.

The V and J genes are TRBV13 and TRBJ1-2, with a possible D match to TRBD1 (6 bases). This CDR3 contains 15 residues. The V gene lost 2 bases and the J gene lost 4 bases, with 14 bases spanning the gap. The V gene's germline CDR1 is PRHDT and CDR2 FYEKMQ (reference sequence). The CDR3 reads CASSLRQGPSYGYTF. Written as DNA, the CDR3 is TGTGCCAGCAGCTTACGGCAGGGGCCGTCCTATGGCTACACCTTC.

Here the CDR3 DNA reads TGTGCCTGGAGTGTAGTGAACACTGAAGCTTTCTTT. Translated: CAWSVVNTEAFF. This rearrangement joins TRBV30 to TRBJ1-1; D gene uncertain. Trimming removed 0 bases from V and 0 bases from J, with 2 bases in between. The CDR3 contains 12 residues. Germline V lookup: CDR1 GTSNPN, CDR2 SVGIG (reference sequence).

The genes are TRBV29-1 and TRBJ1-2, with 9 bases that match TRBD1. The CDR3 extends over 13 amino acids. The V gene's germline CDR1 is SQVTM and CDR2 ANQGSEA. The V gene end was trimmed by 5 bases and the J gene end by 3 bases; junction bases not matched to a gene: 4. The CDR3 DNA follows: TGCAGCGTTACAGGGGGCGCTGACTATGGCTACACCTTC. Its translation is CSVTGGADYGYTF.

The V and J genes are TRBV14 and TRBJ2-1, with D unclear. Trimming removed 0 bases at V and 10 bases at J, with 4 bases between. The germline V gene has CDR1 SGHDN and CDR2 FVKESK. The CDR3 is 11 amino acids. In DNA form, the CDR3 reads TGTGCCAGCAGCCAAGAAGGGGAGCAGTTCTTC. Its protein product is CASSQEGEQFF.

The rearrangement joins TRBV4-3 to TRBJ1-1; perhaps TRBD1 as D (5 bases). Germline CDR1 and CDR2: LGHNA and YSLEER. V was clipped by 3 bases and J by 1 base, with 12 bases between them. The CDR3 runs 15 residues. The CDR3 DNA follows: TGCGCCAGCAGCCATTCAGGGTTTTGGAACACTGAAGCTTTCTTT. It encodes CASSHSGFWNTEAFF.

This chain connects TRBV7-3 to TRBJ2-1; no clear D gene. The CDR3 spans 16 residues. V was cut by 4 bases and J by 0 bases, with 13 bases left in between. The germline V gene has CDR1 SGHTA and CDR2 FQGTGA. CDR3 sequence: CASSSDGPGSYNEQFF. The CDR3, as DNA: TGTGCCAGCAGCTCGGACGGTCCCGGCTCCTACAATGAGCAGTTCTTC.

The CDR3 loop is CASRGQGNQETQYF. CDR3 DNA: TGTGCCAGCAGGGGACAGGGGAACCAAGAGACCCAGTACTTC. The chain recombines TRBV6-5 with TRBJ2-5; 10 bases match TRBD1. Per germline, CDR1 MNHEY and CDR2 SVGAGI. The CDR3 extends over 14 amino acids. V lost 6 bases to trimming and J lost 0 bases; unmatched junction nucleotides: 1.

CDR3 in DNA: TGTGCCAGCAGTTTAGCCGGGGGGCAGACAGATACGCAGTATTTT. Amino acid sequence: CASSLAGGQTDTQYF. The V and J genes are TRBV28 and TRBJ2-3; D perhaps matches TRBD2 (7 bases). V lost 2 bases to trimming and J lost 3 bases, with 12 bases between them. This CDR3 has 15 residues. The germline CDR1 and CDR2 sequences are MDHEN and SYDVKM. Drawing the rest from reference TRBV28 and TRBJ2-3, the complete variable domain is DVKVTQSSRYLVKRTGEKVFLECVQDMDHENMFWYRQDPGLGLRLIYFSYDVKMKEKGDIPEGYSVSREKKERFSLILESASTNQTSMYLCASSLAGGQTDTQYFGPGTRLTVL.

This chain uses TRBV19 with TRBJ2-7; 7 nucleotides line up with TRBD1. V dropped 5 bases and J dropped 0; count of bases not matched to a gene: 7. This CDR3 is built from 15 residues. Germline values: CDR1 LNHDA, CDR2 SQIVND (reference sequence). In DNA, the CDR3 is TGTGCCAGTAGTTCTACAGGGGCCGTCTCCTACGAGCAGTACTTC. Protein sequence: CASSSTGAVSYEQYF.

The chain uses TRBV13 and TRBJ2-7; D is ambiguous. Trimming left V 5 bases short and J 2 bases short, with 4 bases between. Germline CDR1 PRHDT, CDR2 FYEKMQ (reference sequence). The CDR3 has 11 amino acids. The DNA for the CDR3 is TGTGCCAGCAGCGCCGCCTACGAGCAGTACTTC. Its protein is CASSAAYEQYF.

The gene calls are TRBV28 and TRBJ1-3, with D unclear. From germline, CDR1 is MDHEN and CDR2 SYDVKM. This CDR3 has 11 amino acids. V was shortened by 7 bases and J by 2 bases, with 3 bases between the two germline ends. The DNA of the CDR3 is TGTGCCAGCACCCCTGGAAACACCATATATTTT. Protein product: CASTPGNTIYF.

This chain uses TRBV7-2 with TRBJ2-5, with 10 bases aligning to TRBD2. There are 17 residues in the CDR3. The V segment lost 1 base and the J segment 1 base; nucleotides outside the gene matches: 6. From germline, CDR1 is SGHTA and CDR2 FQGNSA. CDR3 sequence (DNA): TGTGCCAGCAGCTTAGGCTATAGCGGGGGGCCCCAAGAGACCCAGTACTTC. Its protein product is CASSLGYSGGPQETQYF.

The DNA of the CDR3 is TGTGCCAGCAGCAGACGGGACAGGGGAGACTACGAGCAGTACTTC. This encodes CASSRRDRGDYEQYF. This chain links TRBV14 with TRBJ2-7; 10 bases are shared with TRBD1. CDR1 SGHDN and CDR2 FVKESK come from the germline V gene. The J segment lost 3 bases and the V segment lost 5 bases, leaving 7 bases of the junction unmatched. The CDR3 covers 15 residues.

The genes are TRBV7-9 and TRBJ1-2; no clear D. Trimming removed 1 base at V and 6 bases at J, with 6 bases between. The CDR3 consists of 12 residues. CDR1 and CDR2 (germline): SEHNR, FQNEAQ (reference sequence). CDR3 protein: CASSLEGNGYTF. The CDR3, as DNA: TGTGCCAGCAGCTTAGAAGGGAATGGCTACACCTTC.

The rearrangement links TRBV6-2 or TRBV6-3 to TRBJ2-6; D not resolved. The V and J ends lost 6 bases and 0 bases respectively, with 9 bases between them. Germline V gives CDR1 MNHEY, CDR2 SVGEGT. The CDR3 is made up of 15 amino acids. This CDR3 reads CASSERTSGANVLTF. DNA of the CDR3: TGTGCCAGCAGCGAGCGCACCTCTGGGGCCAACGTCCTGACTTTC.

The CDR3 spells CASSLDHTEAFF. CDR3 in DNA: TGTGCCAGCAGCTTAGATCACACTGAAGCTTTCTTT. The V and J genes are TRBV11-2 and TRBJ1-1; D gene uncertain. V was pared by 0 bases and J by 3 bases, with 2 bases between. Germline loops: CDR1 SGHAT, CDR2 FQNNGV. The CDR3 is 12 amino acids.

The V and J genes are TRBV20-1 and TRBJ1-2, with D tentatively TRBD1 (6 bases). CDR1 is DFQATT, CDR2 SNEGSKA, per germline (reference sequence). V was clipped by 0 bases and J by 8 bases, with 13 bases between them. The CDR3 is 13 amino acids. The DNA of the CDR3 is TGCAGTGCTAGAGATGACAGGAAACTAGGCTACACCTTC. This gives the protein CSARDDRKLGYTF.

The V and J genes are TRBV28 and TRBJ1-6, with 7 nucleotides matching TRBD1. Trimming took 3 bases from V and 5 from J; bases not matched to a gene: 7. Germline loops: CDR1 MDHEN, CDR2 SYDVKM. This CDR3 contains 16 residues. CDR3: CASSLASTGNNSPLHF. CDR3 sequence (DNA): TGTGCCAGCAGTTTGGCCTCGACAGGGAATAATTCACCCCTCCACTTT.

This sequence joins TRBV11-2 and TRBJ2-7; D remains ambiguous. Germline values: CDR1 SGHAT, CDR2 FQNNGV. V was shortened by 4 bases and J by 7 bases, with 29 bases between the two germline ends. The CDR3 consists of 18 residues. The CDR3 reads CASSSTRSFWGSLEEQYF. In nucleotides, the CDR3 is TGTGCCAGCAGCTCAACCCGTTCGTTTTGGGGATCCTTGGAGGAGCAGTACTTC.

The chain employs TRBV12-5 and TRBJ1-5; TRBD1 might be the D (5 bases). V shed 5 bases and J shed 7 bases, with 9 bases lying between them. Germline CDR1 and CDR2: LGHNT and FRNRAP. This CDR3 is 12 amino acids long. The CDR3 nucleotides read TGTGCTAGTGGTCAGGGTTTACAGCCCCAGCATTTT. It encodes CASGQGLQPQHF.

The rearrangement links TRBV7-2 to TRBJ2-1, with TRBD1 as a possible D gene (10 bases). V was pared by 4 bases and J by 8 bases, with 27 bases between. Looked up from germline, CDR1 is SGHTA and CDR2 is FQGNSA. The CDR3 loop spans 18 amino acids. The CDR3 sequence: CASSSLLGASGTGDEQFF. The CDR3 region has the DNA TGTGCCAGCAGCTCCCTACTCGGAGCTAGCGGGACAGGGGATGAGCAGTTCTTC.

The gene calls are TRBV25-1 and TRBJ2-7; 8 bases fit TRBD1. Unmatched junction bases numbered 4, after V lost 3 bases and J lost 3 bases. CDR1 is MGHDK and CDR2 is SYGVNS in the germline V gene. This CDR3 region has 14 residues. The CDR3 nucleotides read TGTGCCAGCAGTGAGGTTGGACAGGGCTACGAGCAGTACTTC. This translates into CASSEVGQGYEQYF.

The chain has TRBV6-2 or TRBV6-3 and TRBJ1-5; D is ambiguous. Per germline, CDR1 MNHEY and CDR2 SVGEGT. Trimming removed 6 bases at V and 5 bases at J, with 17 bases between. CDR3 size: 15 residues. CDR3 coding DNA: TGTGCCAGCAGGGACCTAGTGGGCGGAGATCAGCCCCAGCATTTT. Translating it yields CASRDLVGGDQPQHF.

The genes are TRBV6-2 or TRBV6-3 and TRBJ1-1; no reliable D call. The CDR3 contains 13 residues. The V end was cut by 2 bases, the J end by 5 bases, with 9 bases between. CDR1 is MNHEY and CDR2 is SVGEGT in the germline V gene. CDR3 protein: CASSYTSRTEAFF. Here the CDR3 DNA reads TGTGCCAGCAGTTACACTTCGAGAACTGAAGCTTTCTTT.

The gene calls are TRBV7-8 and TRBJ1-1; TRBD1 might be the D (5 bases). From germline, CDR1 is SGHVS and CDR2 FQNEAQ. The CDR3 is made up of 14 amino acids. V was trimmed by 5 bases and J by 3 bases, leaving 13 bases between them. The CDR3 sequence is CASSPGTTYTEAFF. The CDR3 region has the DNA TGTGCCAGCAGCCCCGGGACTACTTACACTGAAGCTTTCTTT.